This passage covers 12 T cell receptor beta chains from one sample sequenced in a study of blood T cell repertoires in COVID-19. Clones were read by immunoSEQ multiplex PCR, and TCRdb kept only the in-frame ones, dropping some. Of 70,000 or so clones listed, approximately 88% were seen once; the top ten hold over 2%. Sequenced material: peripheral blood. The receptors were gathered from a man at least 80 years old with active or convalescent COVID-19.

This rearrangement joins TRBV7-2 to TRBJ2-4, with D maybe TRBD2 (6 bases). The CDR3 has 13 residues. V shed 4 bases and J shed 4 bases, with 8 bases lying between them. Germline V gene data show CDR1 as SGHTA and CDR2 as FQGNSA. The CDR3, as DNA: TGTGCCAGCAGCTCCGGGACTAAAAACATTCAGTACTTC. Translating it yields CASSSGTKNIQYF.

This chain links TRBV3-1 (or the pseudogene TRBV3-2) with TRBJ2-7, with TRBD1 matching over 9 bases. The V gene's germline CDR1 is LGHDT and CDR2 YNNKEL (reference sequence). V dropped 5 bases and J dropped 3; count of bases not matched to a gene: 5. The CDR3 has 14 amino acids. CDR3 region: CASSEGTGNYEQYF. CDR3 DNA sequence: TGTGCCAGCAGCGAAGGGACAGGGAACTACGAGCAGTACTTC.

The chain joins TRBV6-1 to TRBJ1-3; tentatively, D is TRBD1 (6 bases). CDR3 length: 15 residues. Between the trimmed V and J ends, which lost 2 bases and 3 bases, there was a span of 11 bases. Germline CDR1 is MNHNS and CDR2 is SASEGT. CDR3: CASSESDRSGNTIYF. In DNA, the CDR3 is TGTGCCAGCAGTGAATCCGACAGGAGTGGAAACACCATATATTTT.

The rearrangement uses TRBV5-8 and TRBJ1-3; possibly TRBD1 for D (6 bases). The CDR3 is made up of 16 amino acids. CDR1 is SGHTS, CDR2 YDEGEE, per germline. The V and J ends lost 6 bases and 0 bases respectively, with 16 bases between them. For the CDR3, the DNA is TGTGCCAGCACCCACAGGGAATCCTCCTCTGGAAACACCATATATTTT. Translated, it gives CASTHRESSSGNTIYF.

V usage is TRBV2 and J usage is TRBJ1-4; 9 bases are shared with TRBD1. Germline loops: CDR1 SNHLY, CDR2 FYNNEI. The CDR3 consists of 15 residues. V shed 5 bases and J 10 bases; nucleotides not matched to a gene: 11. The CDR3 DNA is TGTGCCAGCAGTTCCGGCCGGACAGGGGTGAGAAAACTGTTTTTT. Protein product: CASSSGRTGVRKLFF.

This rearrangement joins TRBV5-1 to TRBJ1-4; possible D gene TRBD1, 5 bases. CDR3 length equals 14 residues. Germline CDR1 is SGHRS and CDR2 is YFSETQ. The V gene lost 0 bases and the J gene lost 7 bases, with 10 bases spanning the gap. In nucleotides, the CDR3 is TGCGCCAGCAGCTTGGTTCAGGGAGGTGAAAAACTGTTTTTT. Protein sequence: CASSLVQGGEKLFF.

The V gene is TRBV5-1, the J gene TRBJ2-7; 10 bases are shared with TRBD2. The CDR3 loop spans 18 amino acids. The junction had 13 bases not matched to a gene; V was cut back by 0 bases and J by 4 bases. Germline V gene sequence: CDR1 SGHRS, CDR2 YFSETQ. The CDR3 loop is CASSLARVAGGPSYEQYF. CDR3 DNA sequence: TGCGCCAGCAGCTTGGCCCGAGTAGCGGGGGGCCCATCATACGAGCAGTACTTC.

This chain uses TRBV4-1 with TRBJ2-1, with 7 bases matching TRBD2. Germline V CDR1 and CDR2: MGHRA, YSYEKL. The CDR3 is 16 amino acids. The trim removed 0 bases at V and 5 bases at J, leaving 7 bases unmatched. The CDR3 here is CASSQERLADNNEQFF. Here the CDR3 DNA reads TGCGCCAGCAGCCAAGAGAGGCTAGCGGATAACAATGAGCAGTTCTTC.

The rearrangement uses TRBV18 and TRBJ2-7; a possible D gene is TRBD1 (5 bases). The CDR3 loop spans 13 amino acids. Germline CDR1 reads KGHSH; CDR2 reads LQKENI. Trimming pared 4 bases from V and 6 bases from J, leaving 13 bases between. CDR3 loop: CASSLLGQGEQYF. The CDR3 DNA reads as TGTGCCAGCTCACTCCTGGGCCAGGGCGAGCAGTACTTC.

This chain links TRBV4-3 with TRBJ2-2; 12 bases map to TRBD2. The CDR3 extends over 18 amino acids. With 2 bases clipped from V and 4 bases from J, the junction kept 8 bases outside the gene matches. Germline CDR1 reads LGHNA; CDR2 reads YSLEER. The CDR3 here is CASSQWTSGTRGTGELFF. In DNA form, the CDR3 reads TGCGCCAGCAGCCAATGGACTAGCGGGACCCGAGGCACCGGGGAGCTGTTTTTT.

The sample holds one count of this clone. This chain joins TRBV5-4 and TRBJ2-1; 7 positions agree with TRBD1. From germline, CDR1 is SGHNT and CDR2 YYREEE (reference sequence). V was clipped by 4 bases and J by 4 bases; unmatched bases: 8. CDR3 length: 15 amino acids. CDR3 sequence reads: CASSPGTARYNEQFF. The DNA of the CDR3 is TGTGCCAGCAGCCCAGGGACAGCAAGATACAATGAGCAGTTCTTC.

The chain employs TRBV28 and TRBJ2-7; perhaps TRBD2 as D (6 bases). This CDR3 spans 12 amino acids. Germline loops: CDR1 MDHEN, CDR2 SYDVKM. Trimming left V 5 bases short and J 2 bases short, with 7 bases between. CDR3 coding DNA: TGTGCCAGCAGTAGGGAGGCCTACGAGCAGTACTTC. Amino acid sequence: CASSREAYEQYF.